Included here is one T cell receptor (beta chain) sequence, with context. This entry comes from a study of beta chain features in type 1 diabetes. The germline V gene has CDR1 ENHRY and CDR2 SYGVKD. This CDR3 comprises 13 residues. V was trimmed by 8 bases and J by 3 bases, leaving 14 bases between them. Since all of the isolated RNA was reverse transcribed, expressed TCRB transcripts were what got sequenced. Sequenced by immunoSEQ multiplex PCR; TCRdb stores in-frame clones only, minus some. The sample carries roughly 140,000 clones, 8.1% recorded once. The sequence was obtained from a man between 18 and 35 years old in good health. The specimen sequenced was central memory CD4+ T cells from blood. The chain has TRBV10-3 and TRBJ2-7; a weak D match, TRBD1 (6 bases). The CDR3 DNA sequence: TGTGCCATCGGCCAGACAGGCCTCTACGAGCAGTACTTC. It translates to CAIGQTGLYEQYF.